This entry concerns a single TCR beta chain. The repertoire was sequenced with immunoSEQ multiplex PCR; TCRdb's copy has only in-frame clones and lacks some. The repertoire holds roughly 65,000 clones, with 91% as singletons. This entry is derived from a study of cytomegalovirus exposure and HLA in healthy donors. The source is a man between 18 and 35 years old in good health and CMV-seronegative. The sequenced material came from PBMCs.

CDR3 sequence (DNA): TGCGCCAGCAGCCTGGGGACTAGCGGGAGGTACGAGCAGTACTTC. It is translated as CASSLGTSGRYEQYF. This chain links TRBV5-1 with TRBJ2-7, with 15 positions matching TRBD2. Germline V gives CDR1 SGHRS, CDR2 YFSETQ. This CDR3 contains 15 residues. The ends lost 4 bases at V and 4 bases at J; junction bases unmatched: 3.